Presented here are 3 T cell receptor beta chains from one specimen sequenced in a study of blood T cell repertoires in COVID-19. Sequenced by immunoSEQ multiplex PCR; TCRdb stores in-frame clones only, minus some. The sample includes about 100,000 clones, roughly 70% of them seen just once. Sequencing was performed on peripheral blood. The receptors come from a woman aged 40 to 50 with acute or convalescent COVID-19.

V and J are TRBV7-9 and TRBJ2-1; a possible D gene is TRBD1 (6 bases). The V and J ends lost 5 bases and 1 base respectively, with 9 bases between them. From germline, CDR1 is SEHNR and CDR2 FQNEAQ (reference sequence). CDR3 length: 14 amino acids. The CDR3 here is CASSQGWSYNEQFF. CDR3 coding DNA: TGTGCCAGCAGCCAGGGGTGGTCCTACAATGAGCAGTTCTTC. Full variable domain (missing parts from reference TRBV7-9 and TRBJ2-1): DTGVSQNPRHKITKRGQNVTFRCDPISEHNRLYWYRQTLGQGPEFLTYFQNEAQLEKSRLLSDRFSAERPKGSFSTLEIQRTEQGDSAMYLCASSQGWSYNEQFFGPGTRLTVL.

The V gene is TRBV3-1 (or the pseudogene TRBV3-2), the J gene TRBJ2-1; D gene uncertain. The CDR3 extends over 13 amino acids. V was shortened by 4 bases and J by 8 bases, with 12 bases between the two germline ends. From germline, CDR1 is LGHDT and CDR2 YNNKEL (reference sequence). For the CDR3, the DNA is TGTGCCAGCAGCCCTTTCGGTCGGGATGAGCAGTTCTTC. Translation: CASSPFGRDEQFF.

This clone has more than one count but fewer than ten. The chain joins TRBV6-2 or TRBV6-3 to TRBJ1-5; 10 bases line up with TRBD1. The germline V gene has CDR1 MNHEY and CDR2 SVGEGT. Germline trimming cut 2 bases from V and 2 bases from J; bases unmatched to any gene: 6. This CDR3 has 17 residues. The CDR3 region has the DNA TGTGCCAGCAGTTACCCGGGACAGGGGATTGGCAATCAGCCCCAGCATTTT. Protein product: CASSYPGQGIGNQPQHF.